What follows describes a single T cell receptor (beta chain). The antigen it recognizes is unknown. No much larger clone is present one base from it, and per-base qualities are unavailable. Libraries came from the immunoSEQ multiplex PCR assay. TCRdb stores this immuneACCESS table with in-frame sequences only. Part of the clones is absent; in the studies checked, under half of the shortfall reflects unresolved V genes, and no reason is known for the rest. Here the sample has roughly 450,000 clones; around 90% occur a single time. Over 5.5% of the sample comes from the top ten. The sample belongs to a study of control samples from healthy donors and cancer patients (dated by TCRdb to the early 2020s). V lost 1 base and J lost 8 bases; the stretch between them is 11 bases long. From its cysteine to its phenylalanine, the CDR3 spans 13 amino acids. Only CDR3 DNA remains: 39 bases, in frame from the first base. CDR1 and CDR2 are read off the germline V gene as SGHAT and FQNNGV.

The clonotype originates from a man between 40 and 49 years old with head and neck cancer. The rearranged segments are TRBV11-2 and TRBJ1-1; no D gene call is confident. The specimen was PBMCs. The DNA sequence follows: TGTGCCAGCAGCTTAGGGGCGGGGAGGGAAGCTTTCTTT. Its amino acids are CASSLGAGREAFF. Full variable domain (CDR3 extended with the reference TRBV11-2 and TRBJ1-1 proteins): EAGVAQSPRYKIIEKRQSVAFWCNPISGHATLYWYQQILGQGPKLLIQFQNNGVVDDSQLPKDRFSAERLKGVDSTLKIQPAKLEDSAVYLCASSLGAGREAFFGQGTRLTVV.